The 6 T cell receptor beta chains below come from one sample, sequenced in a study of blood T cell repertoires in COVID-19. The protocol was immunoSEQ multiplex PCR, while the TCRdb copy is restricted to in-frame clones and leaves out a portion. In the table there are 250,000 to 300,000 clones, 85% to 90% of which are singletons. The material sequenced was PBMCs or T cells enriched from blood (not recorded which). The source of these receptors is a woman aged 55 to 70 in a cohort exposed to, infected with or recovered from COVID-19 (not recorded which).

V is TRBV7-8 and J is TRBJ2-5; D possibly corresponds to TRBD1 (5 bases). This CDR3 is 13 amino acids long. The germline gives CDR1 SGHVS, CDR2 FQNEAQ. V was cut by 3 bases and J by 5 bases, with 10 bases left in between. Written as DNA, the CDR3 is TGTGCCAGCAGCTTTCAGGGAAGCGAGACCCAGTACTTC. Its protein product is CASSFQGSETQYF.

In its sample, this clone was seen once. This chain uses TRBV6-5 with TRBJ2-1; TRBD1 aligns across 7 bases. V trimming: 6 bases; J trimming: 1 base; junction bases outside the gene matches: 3. The germline CDR1 and CDR2 sequences are MNHEY and SVGAGI. CDR3 length: 14 amino acids. The CDR3 sequence is CASRRDSSYNEQFF. The CDR3 DNA follows: TGTGCCAGCAGGAGGGACAGTTCCTACAATGAGCAGTTCTTC.

V and J are TRBV2 and TRBJ2-3; D is perhaps TRBD2 (5 bases). V lost 6 bases to trimming and J lost 6 bases, with 7 bases between them. Germline V gene lookup returns CDR1 SNHLY and CDR2 FYNNEI. This CDR3 is built from 11 residues. The chain's CDR3 is CASRRVDTQYF. The CDR3 DNA is TGTGCCAGCAGGAGGGTGGATACGCAGTATTTT. Filled out from reference TRBV2 and TRBJ2-3, the complete variable domain reads EPEVTQTPSHQVTQMGQEVILRCVPISNHLYFYWYRQILGQKVEFLVSFYNNEISEKSEIFDDQFSVERPDGSNFTLKIRSTKLEDSAMYFCASRRVDTQYFGPGTRLTVL.

The chain couples TRBV28 to TRBJ2-7, with D maybe TRBD1 (5 bases). With 3 bases removed from V and 8 bases from J, the gap between germline ends came to 8 bases. Germline V gene sequence: CDR1 MDHEN, CDR2 SYDVKM. CDR3 length: 11 amino acids. CDR3 amino acids: CASSLTAKQYF. The CDR3 DNA is TGTGCCAGCAGTTTGACAGCAAAGCAGTACTTC. The variable domain in full, completed from reference TRBV28 and TRBJ2-7, reads DVKVTQSSRYLVKRTGEKVFLECVQDMDHENMFWYRQDPGLGLRLIYFSYDVKMKEKGDIPEGYSVSREKKERFSLILESASTNQTSMYLCASSLTAKQYFGPGTRLTVT.

This rearrangement joins TRBV6-2 or TRBV6-3 to TRBJ1-2, with 9 bases fitting TRBD1. Germline V gene data show CDR1 as MNHEY and CDR2 as SVGEGT. V shed 2 bases, J shed 8 bases, and the junction held 9 bases outside the gene matches. This CDR3 spans 15 amino acids. CDR3 in amino acids: CASSYGIQGAPGYTF. The DNA of the CDR3 is TGTGCCAGCAGTTACGGAATACAGGGGGCGCCCGGCTACACCTTC.

This rearrangement joins TRBV13 to TRBJ1-6, with D unresolved. The V gene lost 3 bases and the J gene lost 10 bases, with 19 bases spanning the gap. CDR1 and CDR2 (germline): PRHDT, FYEKMQ (reference sequence). This CDR3 is 16 amino acids long. The CDR3 DNA follows: TGTGCCAGCAGCTTTTCTCGGGAAGGAGGATACTCACCCCTCCACTTT. Protein: CASSFSREGGYSPLHF.